Detailed here is one TCR beta chain. The antigen is undetermined. The data were obtained in a study of lymphopenia after photon versus proton radiotherapy. Regarding the study as a whole: Larger post-nadir TCR diversity loss correlated inversely with survival in deceased patients.

Clones were read by immunoSEQ multiplex PCR, and TCRdb kept only the in-frame ones, dropping some. The repertoire consists of approximately 30,000 clones, with approximately 85% occurring once and the leading ten covering roughly 31%. The ends were cut back, 5 bases at V and 1 base at J, with 14 bases in the middle. Looked up from germline, CDR1 is LNHDA and CDR2 is SQIVND (reference sequence). This CDR3 contains 15 residues. The sample in question was peripheral blood, obtained from a patient treated with photon-based radiotherapy. This clonotype was obtained from a man aged 50-59 years with gastric cancer. The V and J genes are TRBV19 and TRBJ1-1; possible D gene TRBD1, 6 bases. The CDR3 sequence: CASSWGGATNTEAFF. The CDR3 bases are TGTGCCAGTAGTTGGGGGGGGGCTACGAACACTGAAGCTTTCTTT.